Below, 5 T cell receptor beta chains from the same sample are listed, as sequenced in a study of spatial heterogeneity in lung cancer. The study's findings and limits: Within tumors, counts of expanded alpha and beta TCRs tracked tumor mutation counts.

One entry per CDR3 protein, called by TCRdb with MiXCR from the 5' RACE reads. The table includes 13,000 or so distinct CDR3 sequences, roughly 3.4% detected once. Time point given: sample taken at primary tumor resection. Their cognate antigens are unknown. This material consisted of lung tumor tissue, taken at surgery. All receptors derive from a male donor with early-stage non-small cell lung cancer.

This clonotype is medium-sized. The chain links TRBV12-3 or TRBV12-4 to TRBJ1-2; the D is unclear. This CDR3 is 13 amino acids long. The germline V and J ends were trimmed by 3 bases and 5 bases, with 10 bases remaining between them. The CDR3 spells CASSLVGPYGYTF. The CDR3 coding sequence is TGTGCCAGCAGTTTGGTAGGGCCGTATGGCTACACCTTC.

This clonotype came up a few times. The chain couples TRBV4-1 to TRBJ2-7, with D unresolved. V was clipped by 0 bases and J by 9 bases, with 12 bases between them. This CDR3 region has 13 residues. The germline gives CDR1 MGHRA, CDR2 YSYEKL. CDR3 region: CASSQDRWLGQYF. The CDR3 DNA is TGCGCCAGCAGCCAAGATCGGTGGCTGGGGCAGTACTTC.

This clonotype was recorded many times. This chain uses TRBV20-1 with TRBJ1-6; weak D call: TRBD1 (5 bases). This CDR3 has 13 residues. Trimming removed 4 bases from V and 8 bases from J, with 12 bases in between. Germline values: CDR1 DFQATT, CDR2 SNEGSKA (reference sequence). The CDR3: CSATKTRDSPLHF. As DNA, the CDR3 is TGCAGTGCTACCAAAACCAGGGATTCACCCCTCCACTTT.

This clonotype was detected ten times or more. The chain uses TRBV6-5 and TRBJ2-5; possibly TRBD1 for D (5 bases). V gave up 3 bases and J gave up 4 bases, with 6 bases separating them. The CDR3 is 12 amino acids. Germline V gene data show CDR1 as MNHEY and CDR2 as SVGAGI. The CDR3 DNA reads TGTGCCAGCAGTTATACAGGAGAGACCCAGTACTTC. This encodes CASSYTGETQYF.

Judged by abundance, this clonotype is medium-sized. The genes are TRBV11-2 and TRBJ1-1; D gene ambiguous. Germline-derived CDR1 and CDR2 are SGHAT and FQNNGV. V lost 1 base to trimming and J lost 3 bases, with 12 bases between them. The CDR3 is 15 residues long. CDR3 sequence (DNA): TGTGCCAGCAGCTTAGTGGCGGGTGGGGACACTGAAGCTTTCTTT. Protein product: CASSLVAGGDTEAFF.